The T cell receptor beta chain described here comes from a study of CXCR3-negative and CXCR3-positive naive CD8 T cells. About the research overall: Every library held about 1.5 +/- 0.3 million TRB reads, and the total came to around 130 million. Study-level results: Fresh PBMCs were used in most assays, and CXCR3 expression partially decreased after cryopreservation. Naive CXCR3-positive and CXCR3-negative cells shared similar TRBV-TRBJ usage, unlike memory cells. The study found more hydrophobic TRB CDR3s in CXCR3-positive naive cells than in CXCR3-negative naive cells.

Naive CD8+ T cells displayed a CD45RO-CCR7+CD27+CD95- phenotype. In preparing the TRB cDNA libraries, 5' RACE with UMI labels was used. From its re-call of the 5' RACE reads, TCRdb lists each CDR3 protein once, without DNA. This listing includes roughly 93,000 distinct CDR3 sequences. Comment on this clonotype: Its target is unknown.

The CDR3 is made up of 15 amino acids. Germline V gives CDR1 SGHTA, CDR2 FQGNSA. Sample: naive CXCR3+ CD8+ T cells from blood. Subset reported: CD45RO-CCR7+CD27+CD95- naive CD8+ T cells expressing CXCR3 (TNR3+). The chain uses TRBV7-2 and TRBJ1-3. The clonotype was recovered from a human donor in good health. Some clones in this sample may be carry-over from other donors' samples. The CDR3 is CASSFEPRSGNTIYF.